This TCR beta chain was sequenced for a study of blood T cells in healthy people across ages. Primers used in a second PCR of roughly 7 to 12 cycles were a sample-barcoded 5' primer and a J-beta primer mix. A template-switch adaptor with 12 random nucleotides tagged each cDNA molecule. One entry per CDR3 protein, called by TCRdb with MiXCR from the 5' RACE reads. Of hundreds of thousands of distinct CDR3 sequences listed, about 24% are singletons. The CDR3 extends over 12 amino acids. Trimming took off 0 bases at V and 5 bases at J, with 4 bases between the two ends. In germline, CDR1 is SNHLY, CDR2 FYNNEI. Separately, the same data were catalogued under a study of T cells of mothers and their children.

The origin of this receptor is a boy between 10 and 17 years old in good health. The sample taken for sequencing was blood. The chain links TRBV2 to TRBJ2-5; D gene ambiguous. The DNA for the CDR3 is TGTGCCAGCAGTGAAGCGAAGGAGACCCAGTACTTC. This encodes CASSEAKETQYF. The complete variable domain, with remaining parts taken from reference TRBV2 and TRBJ2-5, reads EPEVTQTPSHQVTQMGQEVILRCVPISNHLYFYWYRQILGQKVEFLVSFYNNEISEKSEIFDDQFSVERPDGSNFTLKIRSTKLEDSAMYFCASSEAKETQYFGPGTRLLVL.